This T cell receptor beta chain was identified in a study of T cell clones after liver transplantation. Study results and caveats: Compared with third party-reactive sequences, donor-reactive ones declined more, independent of withdrawal success.

Unstimulated PBMCs were sorted into CD3+CD4+ and CD3+CD8+ populations. This CDR3 comprises 17 residues. Per the germline V gene, CDR1 is SNHLY and CDR2 is FYNNEI. The ends were cut back, 7 bases at V and 0 bases at J, with 22 bases in the middle. This clone has just one count. Its target is not known. Using immunoSEQ multiplex PCR, the repertoire was profiled, and TCRdb retains in-frame clones only, with some absent. The repertoire has roughly 57,000 clones, around 75% of them found once; the top ten carry over 12%. The source was CD4+ T cells from blood, collected before liver transplant. The chain employs TRBV2 and TRBJ2-7, with D perhaps TRBD1 (6 bases). This receptor was obtained from a human donor who received a liver transplant. The CDR3 sequence is CASTNSGVVEISYEQYF. CDR3 coding DNA: TGTGCCAGCACCAACTCAGGGGTAGTTGAGATCTCCTACGAGCAGTACTTC.